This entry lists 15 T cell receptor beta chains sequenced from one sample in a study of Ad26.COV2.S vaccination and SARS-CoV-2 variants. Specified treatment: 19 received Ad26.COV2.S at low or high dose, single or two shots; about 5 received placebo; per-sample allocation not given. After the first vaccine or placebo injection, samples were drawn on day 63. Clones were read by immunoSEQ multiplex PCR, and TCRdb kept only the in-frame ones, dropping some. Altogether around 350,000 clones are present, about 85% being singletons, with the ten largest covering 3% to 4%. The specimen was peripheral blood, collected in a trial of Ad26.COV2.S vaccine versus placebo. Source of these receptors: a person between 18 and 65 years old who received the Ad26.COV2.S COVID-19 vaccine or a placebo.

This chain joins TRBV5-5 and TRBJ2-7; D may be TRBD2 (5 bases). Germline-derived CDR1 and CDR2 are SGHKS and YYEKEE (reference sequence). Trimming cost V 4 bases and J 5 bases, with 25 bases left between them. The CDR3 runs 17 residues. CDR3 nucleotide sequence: TGTGCCAGCAGCCCGTTGCCGGCAGGCAGAGGGTTCAACGAGCAGTACTTC. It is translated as CASSPLPAGRGFNEQYF.

The CDR3 nucleotides read TGTGCCAGCAGCGAAGCGGGGGGGCCCGTGAACATTCAGTACTTC. Translated: CASSEAGGPVNIQYF. The rearrangement uses TRBV9 and TRBJ2-4, with 10 bases that match TRBD2. CDR1 and CDR2 from the germline V gene are SGDLS and YYNGEE. V trimming: 3 bases; J trimming: 7 bases; junction bases outside the gene matches: 7. The CDR3 is 15 amino acids.

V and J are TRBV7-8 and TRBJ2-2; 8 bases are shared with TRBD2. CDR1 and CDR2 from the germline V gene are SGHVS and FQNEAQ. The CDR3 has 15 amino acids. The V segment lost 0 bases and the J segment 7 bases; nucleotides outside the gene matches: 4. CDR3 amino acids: CASSLAAGDGGELFF. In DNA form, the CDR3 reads TGTGCCAGCAGCTTAGCAGCGGGAGACGGCGGGGAGCTGTTTTTT.

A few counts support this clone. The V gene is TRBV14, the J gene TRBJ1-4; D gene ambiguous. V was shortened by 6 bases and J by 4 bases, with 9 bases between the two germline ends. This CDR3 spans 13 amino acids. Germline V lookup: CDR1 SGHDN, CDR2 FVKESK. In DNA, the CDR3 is TGTGCCAGCAGTCAAATATTTAATGAAAAACTGTTTTTT. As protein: CASSQIFNEKLFF.

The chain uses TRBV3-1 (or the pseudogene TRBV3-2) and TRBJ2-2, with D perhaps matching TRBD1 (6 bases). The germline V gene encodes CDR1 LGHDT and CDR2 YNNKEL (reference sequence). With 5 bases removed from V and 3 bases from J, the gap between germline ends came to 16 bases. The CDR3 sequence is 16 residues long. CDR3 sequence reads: CASSSLGGWDTGELFF. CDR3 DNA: TGTGCCAGCAGCTCTCTTGGGGGCTGGGACACCGGGGAGCTGTTTTTT.

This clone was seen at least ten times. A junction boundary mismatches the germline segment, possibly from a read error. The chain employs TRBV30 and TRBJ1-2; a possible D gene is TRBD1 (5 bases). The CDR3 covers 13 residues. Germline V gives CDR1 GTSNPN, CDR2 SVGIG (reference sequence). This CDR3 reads CARRPWGGNGYTF. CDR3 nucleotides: TGTGCCCGGAGGCCCTGGGGGGGGAACGGCTACACCTTC.

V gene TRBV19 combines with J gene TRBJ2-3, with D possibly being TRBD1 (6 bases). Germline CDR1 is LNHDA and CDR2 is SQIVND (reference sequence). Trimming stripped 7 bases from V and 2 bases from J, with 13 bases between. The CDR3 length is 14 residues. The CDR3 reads CASNQGRNTDTQYF. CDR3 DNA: TGTGCCAGTAATCAGGGGCGAAACACAGATACGCAGTATTTT.

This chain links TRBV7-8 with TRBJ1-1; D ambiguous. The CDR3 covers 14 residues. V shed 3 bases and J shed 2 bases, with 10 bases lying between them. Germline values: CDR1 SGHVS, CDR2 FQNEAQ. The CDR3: CASSFQDFNTEAFF. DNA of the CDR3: TGTGCCAGCAGCTTTCAGGACTTTAACACTGAAGCTTTCTTT.

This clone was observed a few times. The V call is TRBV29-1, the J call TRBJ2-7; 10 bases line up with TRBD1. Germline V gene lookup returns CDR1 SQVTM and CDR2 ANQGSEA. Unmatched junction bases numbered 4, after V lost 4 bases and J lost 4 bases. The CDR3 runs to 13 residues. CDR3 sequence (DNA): TGCAGCGTTGGTATGGGACAGGGGTACGAGCAGTACTTC. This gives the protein CSVGMGQGYEQYF.

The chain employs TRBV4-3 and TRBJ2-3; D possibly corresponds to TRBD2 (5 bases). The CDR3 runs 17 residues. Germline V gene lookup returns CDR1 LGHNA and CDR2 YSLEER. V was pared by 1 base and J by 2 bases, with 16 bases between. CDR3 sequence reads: CASSQGVGGTLTDTQYF. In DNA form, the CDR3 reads TGCGCCAGCAGCCAAGGAGTCGGAGGAACCCTCACAGATACGCAGTATTTT.

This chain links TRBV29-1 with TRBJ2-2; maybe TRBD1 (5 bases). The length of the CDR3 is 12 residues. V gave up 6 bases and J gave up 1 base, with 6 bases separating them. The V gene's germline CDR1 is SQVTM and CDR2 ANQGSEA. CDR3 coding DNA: TGCAGCGTCGGACAGAACACCGGGGAGCTGTTTTTT. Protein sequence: CSVGQNTGELFF.

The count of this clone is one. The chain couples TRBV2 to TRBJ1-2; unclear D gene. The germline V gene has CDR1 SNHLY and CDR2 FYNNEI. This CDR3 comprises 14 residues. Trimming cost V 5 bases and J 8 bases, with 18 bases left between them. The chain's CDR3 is CASSLVSRLSGYTF. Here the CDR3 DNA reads TGTGCCAGCAGTTTAGTTTCTAGGTTGAGCGGCTACACCTTC.

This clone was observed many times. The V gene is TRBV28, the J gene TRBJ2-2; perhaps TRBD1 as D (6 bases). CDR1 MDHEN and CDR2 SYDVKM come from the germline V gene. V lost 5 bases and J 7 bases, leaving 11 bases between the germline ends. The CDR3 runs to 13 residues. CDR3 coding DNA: TGTGCCAGCAGTCCCCGCAGGGGCGGGGAGCTGTTTTTT. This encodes CASSPRRGGELFF. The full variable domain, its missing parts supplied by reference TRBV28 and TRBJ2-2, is DVKVTQSSRYLVKRTGEKVFLECVQDMDHENMFWYRQDPGLGLRLIYFSYDVKMKEKGDIPEGYSVSREKKERFSLILESASTNQTSMYLCASSPRRGGELFFGEGSRLTVL.

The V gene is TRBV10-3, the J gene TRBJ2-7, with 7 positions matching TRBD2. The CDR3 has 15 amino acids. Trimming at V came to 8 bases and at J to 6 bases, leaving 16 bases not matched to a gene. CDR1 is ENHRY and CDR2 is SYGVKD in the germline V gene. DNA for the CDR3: TGTGCCATCGCTGTGGCTAGCGGCGCGTCGGGCGAGCAGTACTTC. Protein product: CAIAVASGASGEQYF.

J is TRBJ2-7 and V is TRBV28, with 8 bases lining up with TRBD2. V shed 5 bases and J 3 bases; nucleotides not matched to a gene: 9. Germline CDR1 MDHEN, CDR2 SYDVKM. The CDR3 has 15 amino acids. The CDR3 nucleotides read TGTGCCAGCAGTGGGGGGGCGGGAGGTTACTACGAGCAGTACTTC. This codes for CASSGGAGGYYEQYF.